This entry is about one T cell receptor beta chain. This clone was recorded only once. The target of this receptor is not known. No qualities accompany the bases; no much larger clone lies one base away. This specimen belongs to a study of control samples from healthy donors and cancer patients (dated by TCRdb to 2018 to 2021). V lost 4 bases and J lost 3 bases; the stretch between them is 10 bases long. The cysteine opens and the phenylalanine closes a CDR3 of 13 amino acids. Left in the record is the CDR3 DNA by itself, 39 bases read in frame from the first base. The germline V gene (reference sequence) sets CDR1 to SEHNR and CDR2 to FQNEAQ. Library preparation was by the immunoSEQ multiplex PCR assay. Drawn from immuneACCESS, this table holds only the in-frame rearrangements with V and J called that TCRdb kept. Clones are partly lost; checked studies trace under half to an unresolved V gene and leave the rest unexplained. Recorded for this sample are just over 80,000 clones; 85% to 90% of them occurred a single time. The ten most abundant clones make up roughly 6% of the sample.

The receptor comes from a man in his fifties or sixties in good health. The sample consisted of blood. The rearrangement joined TRBV7-9 to TRBJ2-7; no D gene call is confident. The DNA sequence follows: TGTGCCAGCAGCTGGGAACAGTACTACGAGCAGTACTTC. It codes for CASSWEQYYEQYF.